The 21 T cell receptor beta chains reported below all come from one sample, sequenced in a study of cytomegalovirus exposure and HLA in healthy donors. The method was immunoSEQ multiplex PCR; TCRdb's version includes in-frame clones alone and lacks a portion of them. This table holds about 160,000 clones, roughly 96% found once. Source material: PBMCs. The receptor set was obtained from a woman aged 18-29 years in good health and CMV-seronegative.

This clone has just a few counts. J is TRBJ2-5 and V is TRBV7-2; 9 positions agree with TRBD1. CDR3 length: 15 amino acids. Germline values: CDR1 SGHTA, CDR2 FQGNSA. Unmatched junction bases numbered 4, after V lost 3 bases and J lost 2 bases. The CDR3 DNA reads TGTGCCAGCAGCTTCCAGACAGGGGGGCAAGAGACCCAGTACTTC. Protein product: CASSFQTGGQETQYF.

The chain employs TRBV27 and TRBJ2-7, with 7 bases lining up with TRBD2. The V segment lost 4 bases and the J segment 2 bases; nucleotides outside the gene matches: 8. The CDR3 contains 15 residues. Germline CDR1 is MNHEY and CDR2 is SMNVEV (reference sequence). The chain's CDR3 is CASSSQPGGTYEQYF. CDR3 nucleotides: TGTGCCAGCAGTTCCCAGCCCGGGGGGACCTACGAGCAGTACTTC.

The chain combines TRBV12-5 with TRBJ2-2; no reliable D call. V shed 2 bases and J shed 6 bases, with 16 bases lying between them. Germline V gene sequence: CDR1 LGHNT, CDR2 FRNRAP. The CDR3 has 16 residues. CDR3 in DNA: TGTGCTAGTGGTTTGAACGGCCAGGTTATAGCCGGGGAGCTGTTTTTT. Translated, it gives CASGLNGQVIAGELFF.

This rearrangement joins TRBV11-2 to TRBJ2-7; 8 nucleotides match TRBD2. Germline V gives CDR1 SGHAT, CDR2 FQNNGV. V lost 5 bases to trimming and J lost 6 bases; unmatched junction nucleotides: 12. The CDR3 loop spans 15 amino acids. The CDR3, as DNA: TGTGCCAGCAGCACAGTTCGGGGGGGGGACTCCGAGCAGTACTTC. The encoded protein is CASSTVRGGDSEQYF.

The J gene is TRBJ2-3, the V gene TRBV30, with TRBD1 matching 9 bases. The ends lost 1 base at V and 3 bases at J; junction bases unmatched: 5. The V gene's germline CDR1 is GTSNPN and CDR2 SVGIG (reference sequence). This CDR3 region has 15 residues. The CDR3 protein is CAWSDGTGNTDTQYF. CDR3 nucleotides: TGTGCCTGGAGTGATGGGACAGGGAATACAGATACGCAGTATTTT. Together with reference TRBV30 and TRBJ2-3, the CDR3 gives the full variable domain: SQTIHQWPATLVQPVGSPLSLECTVEGTSNPNLYWYRQAAGRGLQLLFYSVGIGQISSEVPQNLSASRPQDRQFILSSKKLLLSDSGFYLCAWSDGTGNTDTQYFGPGTRLTVL.

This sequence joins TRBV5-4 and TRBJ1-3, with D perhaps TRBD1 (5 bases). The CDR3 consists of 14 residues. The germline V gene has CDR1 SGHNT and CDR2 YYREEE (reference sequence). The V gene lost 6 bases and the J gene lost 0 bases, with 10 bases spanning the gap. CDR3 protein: CASMNRSSGNTIYF. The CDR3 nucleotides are TGTGCCAGCATGAACAGGAGCTCTGGAAACACCATATATTTT.

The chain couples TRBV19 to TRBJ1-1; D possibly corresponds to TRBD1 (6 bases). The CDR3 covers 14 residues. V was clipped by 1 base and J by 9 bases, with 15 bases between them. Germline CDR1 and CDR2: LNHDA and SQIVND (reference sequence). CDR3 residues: CASSIGPEQGKAFF. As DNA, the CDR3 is TGTGCCAGTAGTATAGGGCCCGAGCAGGGGAAAGCTTTCTTT.

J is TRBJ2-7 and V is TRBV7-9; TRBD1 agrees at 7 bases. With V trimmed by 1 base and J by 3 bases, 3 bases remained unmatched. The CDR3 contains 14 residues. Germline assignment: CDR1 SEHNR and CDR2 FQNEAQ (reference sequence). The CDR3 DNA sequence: TGTGCCAGCAGCTTAGTTTCAGGGGGCTACGAGCAGTACTTC. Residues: CASSLVSGGYEQYF.

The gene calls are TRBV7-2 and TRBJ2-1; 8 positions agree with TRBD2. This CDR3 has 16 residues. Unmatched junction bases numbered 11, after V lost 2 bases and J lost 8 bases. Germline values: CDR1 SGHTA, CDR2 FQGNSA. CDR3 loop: CASSLRPGLVVDEQFF. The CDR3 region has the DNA TGTGCCAGCAGCTTAAGACCGGGACTAGTGGTGGATGAGCAGTTCTTC.

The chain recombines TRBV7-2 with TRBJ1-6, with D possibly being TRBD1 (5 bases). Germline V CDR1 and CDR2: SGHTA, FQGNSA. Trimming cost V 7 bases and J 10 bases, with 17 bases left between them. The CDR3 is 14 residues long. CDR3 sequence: CASTLREGNSPLHF. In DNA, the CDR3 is TGTGCCAGCACCCTGAGGGAGGGGAACTCACCCCTCCACTTT.

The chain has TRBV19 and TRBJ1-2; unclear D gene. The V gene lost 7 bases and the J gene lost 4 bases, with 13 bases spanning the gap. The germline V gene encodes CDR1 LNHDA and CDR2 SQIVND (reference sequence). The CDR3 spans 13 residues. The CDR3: CASTYVGGYGYTF. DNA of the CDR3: TGTGCCAGTACTTACGTCGGTGGCTATGGCTACACCTTC. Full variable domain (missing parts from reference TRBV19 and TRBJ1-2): DGGITQSPKYLFRKEGQNVTLSCEQNLNHDAMYWYRQDPGQGLRLIYYSQIVNDFQKGDIAEGYSVSREKKESFPLTVTSAQKNPTAFYLCASTYVGGYGYTFGSGTRLTVV.

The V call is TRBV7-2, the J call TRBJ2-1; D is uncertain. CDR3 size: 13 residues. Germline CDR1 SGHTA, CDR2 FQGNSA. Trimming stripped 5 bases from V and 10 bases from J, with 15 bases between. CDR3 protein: CASSPTTTNEQFF. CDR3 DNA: TGTGCCAGCAGCCCTACTACGACGAACGAGCAGTTCTTC.

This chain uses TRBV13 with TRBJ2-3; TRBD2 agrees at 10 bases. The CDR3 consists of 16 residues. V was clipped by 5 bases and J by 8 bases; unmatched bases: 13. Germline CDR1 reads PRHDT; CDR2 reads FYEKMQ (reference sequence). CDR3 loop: CASSQERGGRSGTQYF. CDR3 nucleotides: TGTGCCAGCAGCCAGGAGCGGGGGGGGCGTTCAGGTACGCAGTATTTT.

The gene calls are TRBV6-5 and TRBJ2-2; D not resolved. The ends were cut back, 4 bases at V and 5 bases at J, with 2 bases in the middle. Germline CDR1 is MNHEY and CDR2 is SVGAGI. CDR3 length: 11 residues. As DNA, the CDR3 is TGTGCCAGCAGTTCTACCGGGGAGCTGTTTTTT. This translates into CASSSTGELFF.

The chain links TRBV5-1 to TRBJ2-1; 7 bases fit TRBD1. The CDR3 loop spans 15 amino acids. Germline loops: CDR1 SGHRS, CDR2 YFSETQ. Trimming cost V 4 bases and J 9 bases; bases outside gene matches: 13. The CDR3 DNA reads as TGCGCCAGCAGCCTCCCGAAGACAGGGAGCGGTGAGCAGTTCTTC. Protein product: CASSLPKTGSGEQFF.

CDR3 DNA sequence: TGTGCCAGCAGGAGGAAACTGGAAGCTTTCTTT. Translation: CASRRKLEAFF. The rearrangement uses TRBV6-1 and TRBJ1-1; D gene uncertain. Germline V gives CDR1 MNHNS, CDR2 SASEGT. V lost 6 bases and J 8 bases, leaving 10 bases between the germline ends. The CDR3 spans 11 residues.

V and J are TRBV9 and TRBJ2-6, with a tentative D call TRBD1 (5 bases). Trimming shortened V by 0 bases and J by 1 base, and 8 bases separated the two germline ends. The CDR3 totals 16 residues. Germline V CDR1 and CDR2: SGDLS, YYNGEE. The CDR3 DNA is TGTGCCAGCAGCGTAGGAAGGGGTTCTGGGGCCAACGTCCTGACTTTC. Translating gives CASSVGRGSGANVLTF. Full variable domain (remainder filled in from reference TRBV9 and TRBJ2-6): DSGVTQTPKHLITATGQRVTLRCSPRSGDLSVYWYQQSLDQGLQFLIQYYNGEERAKGNILERFSAQQFPDLHSELNLSSLELGDSALYFCASSVGRGSGANVLTFGAGSRLTVL.

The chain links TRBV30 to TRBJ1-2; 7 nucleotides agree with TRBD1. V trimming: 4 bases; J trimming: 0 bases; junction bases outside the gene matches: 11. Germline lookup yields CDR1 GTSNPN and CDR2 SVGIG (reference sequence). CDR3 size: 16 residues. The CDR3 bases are TGTGCCTGGAACCGGGACAGCGGCCCTTCTAACTATGGCTACACCTTC. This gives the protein CAWNRDSGPSNYGYTF.

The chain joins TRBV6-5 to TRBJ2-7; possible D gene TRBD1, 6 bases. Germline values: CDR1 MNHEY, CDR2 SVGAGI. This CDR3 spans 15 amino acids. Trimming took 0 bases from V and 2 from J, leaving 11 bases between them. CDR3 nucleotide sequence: TGTGCCAGCAGTTACTCGGACAGATCCACCTACGAGCAGTACTTC. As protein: CASSYSDRSTYEQYF.

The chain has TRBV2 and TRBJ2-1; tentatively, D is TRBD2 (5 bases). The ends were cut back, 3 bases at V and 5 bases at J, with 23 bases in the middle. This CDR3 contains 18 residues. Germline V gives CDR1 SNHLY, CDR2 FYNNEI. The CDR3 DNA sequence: TGTGCCAGCAGTGATTTTTTTGGAGGCCCGCGACCTGACAATGAGCAGTTCTTC. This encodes CASSDFFGGPRPDNEQFF.

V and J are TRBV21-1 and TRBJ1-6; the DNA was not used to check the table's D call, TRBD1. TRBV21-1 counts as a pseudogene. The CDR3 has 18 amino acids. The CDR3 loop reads CASSKDGLTGPRDSPLHF. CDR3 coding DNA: TGTGCCAGCAGCAAAGATGGGCTTACAGGCCCCCGGGATTCACCCCTCCACTTT.